This T cell receptor beta chain originates from a study of T cell repertoires in cytomegalovirus infection. Study context: It was recently identified HLA-C-restricted and well-studied HLA-B-restricted CMV epitopes that the study used. Evidence of both CMV infection and a matching HLA type came from public TCR beta signatures.

There are 16 residues in the CDR3. V dropped 0 bases and J dropped 0 bases, with 13 bases sitting between them. Germline assignment: CDR1 SGHDT and CDR2 YYEEEE. MiXCR, run by TCRdb on the reads, gives a single entry per CDR3 protein. The sample holds about half a million distinct CDR3 sequences, about 39% seen once. Of note for this clonotype: Antigen specificity is unknown.

Study outcomes and limitations: Within the response measured ex vivo, HLA-C-restricted CMV-specific TCR beta clonotypes were dominant. Using cumulative public TCR beta family frequency, the authors identified those who carried CMV together with the relevant HLA.

The sequence was obtained from a human donor in good health (CMV status not recorded). Some clones in this sample may be carry-over from other donors' samples. The sample here was cultured PBMCs, taken from culture after CMV antigen stimulation. The chain has TRBV5-6 and TRBJ2-7, with D hard to call. CDR3 amino acids: CASSLAGRYNSYEQYF. DNA of the CDR3: TGTGCCAGCAGCTTGGCCGGGCGGTACAACTCCTACGAGCAGTACTTC.